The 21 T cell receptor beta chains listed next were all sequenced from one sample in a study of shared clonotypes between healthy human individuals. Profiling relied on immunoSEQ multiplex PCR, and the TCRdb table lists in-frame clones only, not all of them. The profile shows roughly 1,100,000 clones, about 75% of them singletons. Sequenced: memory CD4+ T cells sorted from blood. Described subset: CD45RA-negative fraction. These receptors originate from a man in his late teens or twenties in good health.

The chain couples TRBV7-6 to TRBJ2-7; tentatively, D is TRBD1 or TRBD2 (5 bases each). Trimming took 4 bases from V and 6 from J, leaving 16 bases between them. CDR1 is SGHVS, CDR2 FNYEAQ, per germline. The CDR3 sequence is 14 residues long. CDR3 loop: CASSSPLLGPEQYF. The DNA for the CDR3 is TGTGCCAGCAGCTCCCCCCTGTTGGGACCCGAGCAGTACTTC.

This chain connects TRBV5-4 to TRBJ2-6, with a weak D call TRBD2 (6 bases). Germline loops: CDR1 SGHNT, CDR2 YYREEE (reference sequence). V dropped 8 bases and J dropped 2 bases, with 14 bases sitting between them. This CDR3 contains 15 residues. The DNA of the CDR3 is TGTGCCAGTTCAAAGGGCGGGGCTGGGGCCAACGTCCTGACTTTC. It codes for CASSKGGAGANVLTF.

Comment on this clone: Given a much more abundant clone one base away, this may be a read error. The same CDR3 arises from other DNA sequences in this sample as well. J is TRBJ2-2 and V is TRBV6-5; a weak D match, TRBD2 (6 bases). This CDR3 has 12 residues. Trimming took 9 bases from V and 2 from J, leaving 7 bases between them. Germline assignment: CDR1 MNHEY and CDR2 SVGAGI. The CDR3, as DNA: TGTGCCAGTAGCGGAAACACCGGGGAGCTGTTTTTT. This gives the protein CASSGNTGELFF.

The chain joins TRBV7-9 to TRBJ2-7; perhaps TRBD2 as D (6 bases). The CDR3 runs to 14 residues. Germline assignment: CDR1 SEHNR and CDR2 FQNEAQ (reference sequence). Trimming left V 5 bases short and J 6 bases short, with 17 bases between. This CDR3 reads CASSPYAGSSEQYF. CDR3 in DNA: TGTGCCAGCAGCCCGTACGCCGGGAGTAGCGAGCAGTACTTC.

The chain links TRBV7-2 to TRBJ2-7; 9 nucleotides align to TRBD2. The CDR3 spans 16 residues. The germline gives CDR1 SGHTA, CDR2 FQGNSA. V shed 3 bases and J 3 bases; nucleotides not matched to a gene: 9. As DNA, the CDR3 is TGTGCCAGCAGCTTCCATCTAGCGGGATCTGGCTACGAGCAGTACTTC. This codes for CASSFHLAGSGYEQYF. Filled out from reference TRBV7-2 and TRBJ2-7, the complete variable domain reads GAGVSQSPSNKVTEKGKDVELRCDPISGHTALYWYRQSLGQGLEFLIYFQGNSAPDKSGLPSDRFSAERTGGSVSTLTIQRTQQEDSAVYLCASSFHLAGSGYEQYFGPGTRLTVT.

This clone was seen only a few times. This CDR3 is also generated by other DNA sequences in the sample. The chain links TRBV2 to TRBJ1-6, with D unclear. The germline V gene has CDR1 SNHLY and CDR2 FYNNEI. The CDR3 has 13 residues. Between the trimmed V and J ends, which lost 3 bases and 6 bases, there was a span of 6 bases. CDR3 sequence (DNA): TGTGCCAGCAGTGAGCAGGTTAATTCACCCCTCCACTTT. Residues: CASSEQVNSPLHF. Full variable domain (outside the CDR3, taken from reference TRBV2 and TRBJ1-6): EPEVTQTPSHQVTQMGQEVILRCVPISNHLYFYWYRQILGQKVEFLVSFYNNEISEKSEIFDDQFSVERPDGSNFTLKIRSTKLEDSAMYFCASSEQVNSPLHFGNGTRLTVT.

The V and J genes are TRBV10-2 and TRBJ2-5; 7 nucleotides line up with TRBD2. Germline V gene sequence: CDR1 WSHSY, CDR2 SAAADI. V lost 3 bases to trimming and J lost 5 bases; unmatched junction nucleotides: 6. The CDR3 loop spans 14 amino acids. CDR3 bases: TGCGCCAGCAGTGACGGGCAGGGAGGGGAGACCCAGTACTTC. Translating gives CASSDGQGGETQYF.

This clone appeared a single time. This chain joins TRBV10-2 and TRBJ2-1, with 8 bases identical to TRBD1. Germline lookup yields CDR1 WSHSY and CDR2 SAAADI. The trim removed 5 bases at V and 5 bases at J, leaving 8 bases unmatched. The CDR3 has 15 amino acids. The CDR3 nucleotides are TGCGCCAGCAGTTGGTCAGGGGGCCTAAACAATGAGCAGTTCTTC. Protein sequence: CASSWSGGLNNEQFF.

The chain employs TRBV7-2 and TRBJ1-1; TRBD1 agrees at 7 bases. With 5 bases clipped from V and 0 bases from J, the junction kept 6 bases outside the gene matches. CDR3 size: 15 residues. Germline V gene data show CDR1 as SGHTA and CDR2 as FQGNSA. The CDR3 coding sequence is TGTGCCAGCAGCACCCGACAGGGAGTGAACACTGAAGCTTTCTTT. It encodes CASSTRQGVNTEAFF.

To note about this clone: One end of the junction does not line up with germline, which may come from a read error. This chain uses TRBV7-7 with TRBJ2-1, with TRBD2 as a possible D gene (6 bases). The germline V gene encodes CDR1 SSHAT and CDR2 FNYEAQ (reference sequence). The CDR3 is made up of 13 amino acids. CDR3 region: CASSLDWGDEQFF. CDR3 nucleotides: TGTGCTAGCAGCTTAGACTGGGGGGATGAGCAGTTCTTC.

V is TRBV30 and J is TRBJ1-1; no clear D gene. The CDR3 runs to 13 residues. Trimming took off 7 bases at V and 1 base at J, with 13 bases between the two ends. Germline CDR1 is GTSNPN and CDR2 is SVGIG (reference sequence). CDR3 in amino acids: CASQRYENTEAFF. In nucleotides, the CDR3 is TGTGCCTCCCAGAGGTACGAGAACACTGAAGCTTTCTTT.

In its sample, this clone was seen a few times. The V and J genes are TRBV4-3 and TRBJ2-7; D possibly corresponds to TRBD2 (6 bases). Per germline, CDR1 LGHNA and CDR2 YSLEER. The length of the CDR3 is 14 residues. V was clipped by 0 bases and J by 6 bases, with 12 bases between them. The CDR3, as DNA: TGCGCCAGCAGCCAAGAGTCCGGGCGGGGCGAGCAGTACTTC. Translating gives CASSQESGRGEQYF.

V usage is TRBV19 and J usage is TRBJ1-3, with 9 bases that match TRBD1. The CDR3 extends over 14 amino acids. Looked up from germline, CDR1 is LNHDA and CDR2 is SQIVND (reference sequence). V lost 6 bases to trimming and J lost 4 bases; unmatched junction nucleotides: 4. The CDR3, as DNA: TGTGCCAGTAGCCGGACAGGGGACGGAAACACCATATATTTT. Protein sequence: CASSRTGDGNTIYF.

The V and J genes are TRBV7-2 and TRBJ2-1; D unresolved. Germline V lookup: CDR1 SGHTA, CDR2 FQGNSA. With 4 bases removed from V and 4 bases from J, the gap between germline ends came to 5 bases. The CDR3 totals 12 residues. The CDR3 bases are TGTGCCAGCAGCTCGGCTTACAATGAGCAGTTCTTC. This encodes CASSSAYNEQFF.

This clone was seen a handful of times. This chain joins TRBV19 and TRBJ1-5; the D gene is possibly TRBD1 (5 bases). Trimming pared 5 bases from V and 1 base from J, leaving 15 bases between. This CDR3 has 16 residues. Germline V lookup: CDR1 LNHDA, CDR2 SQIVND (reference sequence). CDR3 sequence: CASSLTWGVSNQPQHF. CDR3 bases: TGTGCCAGTAGTTTAACCTGGGGGGTGAGCAATCAGCCCCAGCATTTT. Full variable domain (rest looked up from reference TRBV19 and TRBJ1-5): DGGITQSPKYLFRKEGQNVTLSCEQNLNHDAMYWYRQDPGQGLRLIYYSQIVNDFQKGDIAEGYSVSREKKESFPLTVTSAQKNPTAFYLCASSLTWGVSNQPQHFGDGTRLSIL.

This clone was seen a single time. CDR3 in DNA: TGTGCCAGCAGCACATCGCAGGACGGGGGCTACACCTTC. Protein sequence: CASSTSQDGGYTF. V usage is TRBV28 and J usage is TRBJ1-2; no reliable D call. Germline V gene lookup returns CDR1 MDHEN and CDR2 SYDVKM. Trimming removed 6 bases from V and 8 bases from J, with 16 bases in between. The CDR3 consists of 13 residues.

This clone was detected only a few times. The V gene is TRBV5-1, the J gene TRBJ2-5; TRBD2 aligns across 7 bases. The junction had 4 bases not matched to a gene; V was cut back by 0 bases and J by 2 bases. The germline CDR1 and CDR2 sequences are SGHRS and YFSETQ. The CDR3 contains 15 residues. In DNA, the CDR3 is TGCGCCAGCAGCTTGGTTGTGGGGGGGCAAGAGACCCAGTACTTC. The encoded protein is CASSLVVGGQETQYF.

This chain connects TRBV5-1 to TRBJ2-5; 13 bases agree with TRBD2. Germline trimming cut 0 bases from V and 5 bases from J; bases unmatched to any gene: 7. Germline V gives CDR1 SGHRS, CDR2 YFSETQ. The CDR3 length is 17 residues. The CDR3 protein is CASSLATSGGARETQYF. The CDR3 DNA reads TGCGCCAGCAGCTTGGCTACTAGCGGGGGGGCACGGGAGACCCAGTACTTC.

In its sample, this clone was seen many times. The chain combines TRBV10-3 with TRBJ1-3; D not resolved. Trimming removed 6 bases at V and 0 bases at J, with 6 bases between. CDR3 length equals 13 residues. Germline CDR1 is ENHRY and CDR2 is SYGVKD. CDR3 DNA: TGTGCCATCAGGGGTGCCTCTGGAAACACCATATATTTT. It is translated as CAIRGASGNTIYF.

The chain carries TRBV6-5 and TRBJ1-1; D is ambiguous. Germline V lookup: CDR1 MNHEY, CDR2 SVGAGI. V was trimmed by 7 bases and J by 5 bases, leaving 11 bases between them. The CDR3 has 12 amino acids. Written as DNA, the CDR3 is TGTGCCAGCAAATACGGAGAAACTGAAGCTTTCTTT. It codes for CASKYGETEAFF.

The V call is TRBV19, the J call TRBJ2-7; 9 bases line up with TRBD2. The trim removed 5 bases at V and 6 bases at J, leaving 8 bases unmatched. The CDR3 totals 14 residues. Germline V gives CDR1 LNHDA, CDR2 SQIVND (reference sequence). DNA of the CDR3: TGTGCCAGTAGTTCTCGAGCGGGAGGAGGCGAGCAGTACTTC. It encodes CASSSRAGGGEQYF.